These 16 T cell receptor beta chains were sequenced from one sample in a study of Ad26.COV2.S vaccination and SARS-CoV-2 variants. Treatment noted: roughly 18 received Ad26.COV2.S at low or high dose, single or two shots; a few received placebo; per-sample allocation not given. Sampling was done on day 63 after the first vaccine or placebo injection. The data were produced by immunoSEQ multiplex PCR, yet TCRdb's version contains in-frame clones alone and is incomplete. The data hold around 340,000 clones, with around nine tenths observed a single time. Source: peripheral blood, taken in a trial of Ad26.COV2.S vaccine versus placebo. The receptors derive from a person between 18 and 65 years old who received the Ad26.COV2.S COVID-19 vaccine or a placebo.

This chain connects TRBV5-1 to TRBJ2-7, with D maybe TRBD2 (6 bases). The CDR3 totals 15 residues. V was cut by 4 bases and J by 4 bases, with 18 bases left in between. Per the germline V gene, CDR1 is SGHRS and CDR2 is YFSETQ. The DNA for the CDR3 is TGCGCCAGCAGCCGGGGGTGGGGAGGTGAATACGAGCAGTACTTC. It specifies CASSRGWGGEYEQYF.

This chain joins TRBV7-9 and TRBJ2-3; D unresolved. There are 16 residues in the CDR3. Germline lookup yields CDR1 SEHNR and CDR2 FQNEAQ (reference sequence). Trimming took 3 bases from V and 7 from J, leaving 20 bases between them. CDR3 sequence (DNA): TGTGCCAGCAGCTTCCCCCCAGAGAGTGGGCGCTATACGCAGTATTTT. It specifies CASSFPPESGRYTQYF.

The chain combines TRBV6-6 with TRBJ1-2; 7 nucleotides agree with TRBD1. After removal of 5 bases from V and 2 bases from J, the junction contained 5 bases not matched to a gene. The length of the CDR3 is 14 residues. Germline values: CDR1 MNHNY, CDR2 SVGAGI (reference sequence). The CDR3 reads CASSGKTGNYGYTF. The CDR3 DNA sequence: TGTGCCAGCAGTGGGAAGACAGGGAACTATGGCTACACCTTC.

This clone was picked up a small number of times. This rearrangement joins TRBV18 to TRBJ2-5; D possibly corresponds to TRBD2 (5 bases). V gave up 1 base and J gave up 9 bases, with 15 bases separating them. From germline, CDR1 is KGHSH and CDR2 LQKENI. The CDR3 runs 14 residues. The chain's CDR3 is CASSPQGPERAQYF. CDR3 nucleotide sequence: TGTGCCAGCTCACCACAGGGTCCGGAGAGGGCCCAGTACTTC.

This clone was counted a single time. In DNA, the CDR3 is TGTGCCAGCAGCTTGGTAGGGACAACCCATGAAGCTTTCTTT. Translating gives CASSLVGTTHEAFF. V is TRBV5-5 and J is TRBJ1-1; TRBD1 might be the D (6 bases). V lost 0 bases and J 7 bases, leaving 13 bases between the germline ends. Germline loops: CDR1 SGHKS, CDR2 YYEKEE (reference sequence). This CDR3 spans 14 amino acids. The full variable domain, its missing parts supplied by reference TRBV5-5 and TRBJ1-1, is DAGVTQSPTHLIKTRGQQVTLRCSPISGHKSVSWYQQVLGQGPQFIFQYYEKEERGRGNFPDRFSARQFPNYSSELNVNALLLGDSALYLCASSLVGTTHEAFFGQGTRLTVV.

J is TRBJ2-7 and V is TRBV20-1, with unresolved D. CDR3 size: 11 residues. V was cut by 0 bases and J by 3 bases, with 3 bases left in between. The germline gives CDR1 DFQATT, CDR2 SNEGSKA (reference sequence). CDR3 sequence (DNA): TGCAGTGCTAGAGATGTCTACGAGCAGTACTTC. Protein sequence: CSARDVYEQYF.

The chain is built from TRBV6-1 and TRBJ2-7; 8 positions match TRBD1. The germline V gene has CDR1 MNHNS and CDR2 SASEGT. Unmatched junction bases numbered 12, after V lost 4 bases and J lost 4 bases. The CDR3 has 16 residues. The CDR3 region has the DNA TGTGCCAGCAGTGGCCGGGCCGGGACAGGTGTGTACGAGCAGTACTTC. It is translated as CASSGRAGTGVYEQYF.

V and J are TRBV19 and TRBJ2-4, with D perhaps being TRBD1 or TRBD2 (6 bases each). This CDR3 is 15 amino acids long. Trimming removed 3 bases from V and 6 bases from J, with 15 bases in between. Germline V gene sequence: CDR1 LNHDA, CDR2 SQIVND (reference sequence). The CDR3 sequence is CASSIEGGLTNIQYF. The CDR3 nucleotides read TGTGCCAGTAGTATTGAAGGGGGACTGACAAACATTCAGTACTTC.

This chain links TRBV15 with TRBJ1-2; D unresolved. This CDR3 is built from 17 residues. From germline, CDR1 is LNHNV and CDR2 YYDKDF (reference sequence). V was shortened by 3 bases and J by 0 bases, with 17 bases between the two germline ends. The CDR3 nucleotides read TGTGCCACCAGCAGTAGTTTAACGCCCCACCCTAACTATGGCTACACCTTC. Residues: CATSSSLTPHPNYGYTF.

In nucleotides, the CDR3 is TGTGCCAGCTCACCACGGACAGGCCTCATGAACACTGAAGCTTTCTTT. Its translation is CASSPRTGLMNTEAFF. The chain uses TRBV18 and TRBJ1-1; 7 bases match TRBD1. CDR1 is KGHSH and CDR2 is LQKENI in the germline V gene. The length of the CDR3 is 16 residues. V shed 1 base, J shed 0 bases, and the junction held 5 bases outside the gene matches. Full variable domain (remainder filled in from reference TRBV18 and TRBJ1-1): NAGVMQNPRHLVRRRGQEARLRCSPMKGHSHVYWYRQLPEEGLKFMVYLQKENIIDESGMPKERFSAEFPKEGPSILRIQQVVRGDSAAYFCASSPRTGLMNTEAFFGQGTRLTVV.

DNA of the CDR3: TGTGCCAGCAGGTCATCAGGATACTATGGCTACACCTTC. Translated, it gives CASRSSGYYGYTF. V gene TRBV6-5 combines with J gene TRBJ1-2; D is unresolved. The CDR3 runs 13 residues. CDR1 MNHEY and CDR2 SVGAGI come from the germline V gene. Trimming cost V 6 bases and J 3 bases, with 11 bases left between them.

V usage is TRBV10-3 and J usage is TRBJ1-2; no reliable D call. V was pared by 3 bases and J by 4 bases, with 9 bases between. The CDR3 is made up of 13 amino acids. Looked up from germline, CDR1 is ENHRY and CDR2 is SYGVKD. Here the CDR3 reads CAISEATIYGYTF. As DNA, the CDR3 is TGTGCCATCAGTGAAGCCACGATCTATGGCTACACCTTC.

The V gene is TRBV6-5, the J gene TRBJ2-7, with 9 bases identical to TRBD1. Germline V gene lookup returns CDR1 MNHEY and CDR2 SVGAGI. This CDR3 comprises 14 residues. V shed 6 bases and J 2 bases; nucleotides not matched to a gene: 5. CDR3 residues: CASRTGQGPYEQYF. CDR3 nucleotides: TGTGCCAGCAGGACGGGACAGGGACCCTACGAGCAGTACTTC.

This chain connects TRBV10-1 to TRBJ2-1; 8 bases align to TRBD2. Germline V CDR1 and CDR2: WNHNN, SYGVQD (reference sequence). The trim removed 4 bases at V and 2 bases at J, leaving 13 bases unmatched. This CDR3 has 18 amino acids. The DNA for the CDR3 is TGCGCCAGCAGTGCCGGGACTAGGGCCTTTAGCACCTACAATGAGCAGTTCTTC. As protein: CASSAGTRAFSTYNEQFF.

The genes are TRBV19 and TRBJ1-2; D not resolved. This CDR3 comprises 13 residues. Germline lookup yields CDR1 LNHDA and CDR2 SQIVND (reference sequence). V was shortened by 4 bases and J by 0 bases, with 6 bases between the two germline ends. CDR3 sequence (DNA): TGTGCCAGTAGTAACCTACCTAACTATGGCTACACCTTC. It encodes CASSNLPNYGYTF.

The gene calls are TRBV6-2 or TRBV6-3 and TRBJ2-1; 14 nucleotides agree with TRBD2. CDR1 MNHEY and CDR2 SVGEGT come from the germline V gene. This CDR3 region has 20 residues. The V segment lost 2 bases and the J segment 6 bases; nucleotides outside the gene matches: 15. CDR3 loop: CASSYDSAAGLAGAFNEQFF. CDR3 sequence (DNA): TGTGCCAGCAGTTACGATTCGGCAGCGGGACTAGCGGGGGCGTTCAATGAGCAGTTCTTC.